This T cell receptor (beta chain) was recorded in a study of Tregs in tolerant kidney transplant recipients. Overall study results and limits: Nucleotide sequences could not be compared across some patients' samples due to primer changes.

Mixed chimerism was transient after nonmyeloablative marrow transplants from related graft donors. TCRdb's table, derived via immunoSEQ multiplex PCR, lists solely in-frame clones and lacks some. Of 50,000 to 55,000 clones in the sample, about nine tenths were seen once. CDR1 PRHDT and CDR2 FYEKMQ come from the germline V gene (reference sequence). Trimming cost V 5 bases and J 4 bases, with 17 bases left between them. The CDR3 contains 16 residues. Worth noting for this clone: The antigen is undetermined.

The material sequenced was CD8+ T cells from blood (PBMCs), taken 24 months after the transplant. This chain joins TRBV13 and TRBJ2-2; TRBD2 might be the D (7 bases). This clonotype was obtained from a human patient who received a combined kidney and bone marrow transplant. Some T cells may be the graft donor's. The DNA for the CDR3 is TGTGCCAGCAGCATGTGCAGGCGGGGGCGCACCGGGGAGCTGTTTTTT. Encoded protein: CASSMCRRGRTGELFF.